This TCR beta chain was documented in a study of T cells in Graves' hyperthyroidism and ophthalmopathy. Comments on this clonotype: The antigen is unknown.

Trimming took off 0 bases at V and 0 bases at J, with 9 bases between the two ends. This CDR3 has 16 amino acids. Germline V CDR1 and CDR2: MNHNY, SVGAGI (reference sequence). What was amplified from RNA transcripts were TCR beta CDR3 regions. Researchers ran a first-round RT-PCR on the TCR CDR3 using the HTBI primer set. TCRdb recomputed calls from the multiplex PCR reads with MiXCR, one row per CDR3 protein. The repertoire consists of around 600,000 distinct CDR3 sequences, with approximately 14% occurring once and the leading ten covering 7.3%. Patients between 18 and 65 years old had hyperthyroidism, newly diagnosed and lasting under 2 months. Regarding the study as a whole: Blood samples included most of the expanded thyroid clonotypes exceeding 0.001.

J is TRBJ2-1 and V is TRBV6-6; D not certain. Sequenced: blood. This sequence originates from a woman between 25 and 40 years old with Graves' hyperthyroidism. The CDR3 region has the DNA TGTGCCAGCAGTTACTCACCGGGTTACTCCTACAATGAGCAGTTCTTC. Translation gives CASSYSPGYSYNEQFF.